These T cell receptor beta chains were read from a single sample in a study of T cell responses to AZD1222 COVID-19 vaccine. The protocol was immunoSEQ multiplex PCR, while the TCRdb copy is restricted to in-frame clones and leaves out a portion. The sample gives about 82,000 clones, around nine tenths of which show up once; around 5.2% is in the top ten. The input for sequencing was peripheral blood, taken on day 0 of AZD1222 vaccination. All receptors derive from an adult in good health. Both conserved end residues are part of each CDR3. Fields, in order: clone size, D gene, J gene, V gene, CDR3 protein, CDR3 DNA. The D gene is left open where the match is weak. Clone size is not always given. Where it is, it says once, few, many or a class for expanded clones.

size: NA; D: NA; J: TRBJ1-2; V: TRBV9; CDR3: CASSVEPVANYGYTF; DNA: TGTGCCAGCAGCGTAGAGCCAGTAGCTAACTATGGCTACACCTTC
size: NA; D: NA; J: TRBJ1-4; V: TRBV3-1/TRBV3-2; CDR3: CASSQDKSGRVNEKLFF; DNA: TGTGCCAGCAGCCAAGACAAGTCCGGGAGGGTTAATGAAAAACTGTTTTTT
size: NA; D: NA; J: TRBJ1-1; V: TRBV28; CDR3: CASTVLDTEAFF; DNA: TGTGCCAGCACCGTTCTTGACACTGAAGCTTTCTTT
size: NA; D: NA; J: TRBJ1-5; V: TRBV2; CDR3: CASVGQSPLSRQHF; DNA: TGTGCCAGCGTGGGGCAGTCCCCCCTGTCCCGGCAGCATTTT
size: once; D: NA; J: TRBJ1-4; V: TRBV7-9; CDR3: CASSLKPGEFATNEKLFF; DNA: TGTGCCAGCAGCTTAAAGCCAGGGGAATTTGCAACTAATGAAAAACTGTTTTTT
size: NA; D: NA; J: TRBJ1-4; V: TRBV5-4; CDR3: CASSLSGGGGEKLFF; DNA: TGTGCCAGCAGCTTGAGTGGAGGTGGGGGTGAAAAACTGTTTTTT
size: NA; D: TRBD2; J: TRBJ2-5; V: TRBV27; CDR3: CASSLSRAGGLETQYF; DNA: TGTGCCAGCAGTTTATCGCGGGCGGGGGGGCTAGAGACCCAGTACTTC
size: NA; D: NA; J: TRBJ2-3; V: TRBV4-2; CDR3: CASSHVPSERSTDTQYF; DNA: TGTGCCAGCAGCCACGTCCCTAGCGAACGCAGCACAGATACGCAGTATTTT
size: NA; D: TRBD1; J: TRBJ1-2; V: TRBV7-2; CDR3: CASSQRGRTYGYTF; DNA: TGTGCCAGCAGCCAGAGGGGGCGAACCTATGGCTACACCTTC
size: NA; D: NA; J: TRBJ2-7; V: TRBV3-1/TRBV3-2; CDR3: CASSQDTTSSYEQYF; DNA: TGTGCCAGCAGCCAAGATACGACAAGCTCCTACGAGCAGTACTTC
size: NA; D: NA; J: TRBJ2-5; V: TRBV7-2; CDR3: CASSFGGERETQYF; DNA: TGTGCCAGCAGCTTCGGGGGAGAGCGGGAGACCCAGTACTTC
size: NA; D: NA; J: TRBJ1-2; V: TRBV19; CDR3: CASSTENYGYTF; DNA: TGTGCCAGTAGTACAGAGAACTATGGCTACACCTTC
size: once; D: NA; J: TRBJ2-5; V: TRBV7-9; CDR3: CASSLAMVPEETQYF; DNA: TGTGCCAGCAGCTTAGCGATGGTGCCGGAGGAGACCCAGTACTTC
size: NA; D: NA; J: TRBJ1-5; V: TRBV18; CDR3: CASSPPGGASHF; DNA: TGTGCCAGCTCACCACCGGGCGGCGCAAGCCATTTT
size: NA; D: NA; J: TRBJ1-1; V: TRBV25-1; CDR3: CASSELSPTSGNTEAFF; DNA: TGTGCCAGCAGTGAACTCTCCCCCACCTCAGGGAACACTGAAGCTTTCTTT
size: NA; D: NA; J: TRBJ1-6; V: TRBV5-1; CDR3: CASSLDNSNSPLHF; DNA: TGCGCCAGCAGCCTGGACAATTCTAATTCACCCCTCCACTTT
size: NA; D: TRBD1; J: TRBJ2-3; V: TRBV19; CDR3: CASMTGYTDTQYF; DNA: TGTGCCAGTATGACAGGGTACACAGATACGCAGTATTTT
size: NA; D: NA; J: TRBJ2-2; V: TRBV4-3; CDR3: CASSQRPGVTGELFF; DNA: TGCGCCAGCAGCCAACGACCGGGGGTTACCGGGGAGCTGTTTTTT
size: NA; D: NA; J: TRBJ1-2; V: TRBV6-5; CDR3: CASRDSDFYGYTF; DNA: TGTGCCAGCAGGGACTCGGACTTCTATGGCTACACCTTC
size: NA; D: TRBD1; J: TRBJ2-7; V: TRBV27; CDR3: CASSLRGQGVYEQYF; DNA: TGTGCCAGCAGTTTACGGGGACAGGGGGTTTACGAGCAGTACTTC
size: NA; D: TRBD1; J: TRBJ2-2; V: TRBV7-2; CDR3: CASSLLGDSGELFF; DNA: TGTGCCAGCAGCTTACTTGGGGACAGCGGGGAGCTGTTTTTT
size: NA; D: NA; J: TRBJ2-3; V: TRBV5-1; CDR3: CASSLQGITDTQYF; DNA: TGCGCCAGCAGCTTGCAGGGGATCACAGATACGCAGTATTTT
size: once; D: NA; J: TRBJ2-7; V: TRBV10-3; CDR3: CAIRESGSSYEQYF; DNA: TGTGCCATCAGGGAAAGCGGATCCTCCTACGAGCAGTACTTC
size: NA; D: TRBD1; J: TRBJ2-7; V: TRBV5-5; CDR3: CASSLMGIGGLGQYF; DNA: TGTGCCAGCAGCTTGATGGGTATAGGGGGCTTGGGGCAGTACTTC
size: NA; D: TRBD2; J: TRBJ2-5; V: TRBV19; CDR3: CASRGFGGAGTQYF; DNA: TGTGCCAGTAGAGGGTTCGGGGGGGCCGGGACCCAGTACTTC
size: NA; D: NA; J: TRBJ2-7; V: TRBV7-2; CDR3: CASSISGGNLYEQYF; DNA: TGTGCCAGCAGCATCTCAGGGGGGAATCTCTACGAGCAGTACTTC
size: once; D: NA; J: TRBJ1-2; V: TRBV27; CDR3: CASSLQAGYGYTF; DNA: TGTGCCAGCAGTTTGCAGGCAGGGTATGGCTACACCTTC